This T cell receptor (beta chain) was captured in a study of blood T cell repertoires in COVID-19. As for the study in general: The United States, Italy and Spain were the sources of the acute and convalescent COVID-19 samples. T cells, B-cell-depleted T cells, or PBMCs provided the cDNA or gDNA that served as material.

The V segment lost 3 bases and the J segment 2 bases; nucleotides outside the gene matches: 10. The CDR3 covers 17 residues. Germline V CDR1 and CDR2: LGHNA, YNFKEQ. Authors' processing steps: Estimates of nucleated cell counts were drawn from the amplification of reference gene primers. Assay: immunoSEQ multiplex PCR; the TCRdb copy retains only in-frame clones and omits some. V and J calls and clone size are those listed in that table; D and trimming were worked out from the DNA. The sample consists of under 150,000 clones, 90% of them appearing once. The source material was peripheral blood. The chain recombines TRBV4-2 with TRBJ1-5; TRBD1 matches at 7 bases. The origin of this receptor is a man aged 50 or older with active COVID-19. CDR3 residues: CASSHSMAGTGNQPQHF. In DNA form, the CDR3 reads TGTGCCAGCAGCCATTCCATGGCGGGGACAGGCAATCAGCCCCAGCATTTT.